This TCR beta chain was sequenced in a study of T cell changes during pregnancy in multiple sclerosis. CDR1 and CDR2 (germline): SNHLY, FYNNEI. The CDR3 totals 16 residues. The V and J ends lost 3 bases and 0 bases respectively, with 14 bases between them. Assay: immunoSEQ multiplex PCR; the TCRdb copy retains only in-frame clones and omits some. The sample records roughly 110,000 clones, approximately 90% being singletons. The clonotype comes from a female donor in good health, enrolled as a control in a pregnancy study. This sequence joins TRBV2 and TRBJ1-1, with D unclear. The sample in question was peripheral blood, obtained in the third trimester of pregnancy. The CDR3 here is CASSDGPARLNTEAFF. CDR3 sequence (DNA): TGTGCCAGCAGTGATGGTCCCGCTAGATTGAACACTGAAGCTTTCTTT.